This is a list of T cell receptor beta chains from one sample in a study of control samples from healthy donors and cancer patients. Using immunoSEQ multiplex PCR, the repertoire was profiled, and TCRdb retains in-frame clones only, with some absent. The table records some 96,000 clones, 93% of them present only once. Sequenced input: blood. These receptors all come from a man younger than 35 in good health. Both conserved end residues are part of each CDR3. The D gene is left open where the match is weak. A clone size is listed for some rows: how often the clone was seen (once, few, many), or a class if it is expanded.

D	size	V	J	CDR3	DNA
TRBD2	NA	TRBV12-5	TRBJ2-7	CASGLVPSGEYEQYF	TGTGCTAGTGGTTTGGTGCCTAGCGGGGAGTACGAGCAGTACTTC
TRBD1	NA	TRBV4-1	TRBJ2-1	CASSPQGASYNEQFF	TGCGCCAGCAGCCCGCAGGGGGCATCCTACAATGAGCAGTTCTTC
NA	NA	TRBV18	TRBJ2-7	CASSPGTFSKGSSYEQYF	TGTGCCAGCTCACCAGGGACATTCTCGAAAGGCAGCTCCTACGAGCAGTACTTC
NA	NA	TRBV5-6	TRBJ2-7	CASSLPGALYEQYF	TGTGCCAGCAGCTTGCCAGGGGCCCTATACGAGCAGTACTTC
NA	NA	TRBV12-3/TRBV12-4	TRBJ2-7	CASSRGQLYEQYF	TGTGCCAGCAGCCGCGGACAGCTCTACGAGCAGTACTTC
NA	NA	TRBV7-2	TRBJ1-1	CASSLGKTEAFF	TGTGCCAGCAGCTTAGGGAAGACTGAAGCTTTCTTT
TRBD1	NA	TRBV5-1	TRBJ1-1	CASNEGQGADTEAFF	TGCGCCAGCAACGAAGGGCAGGGGGCAGACACTGAAGCTTTCTTT
NA	NA	TRBV13	TRBJ2-7	CASSLGTAPYEQYF	TGTGCCAGCAGCTTAGGGACAGCCCCCTACGAGCAGTACTTC
NA	NA	TRBV10-3	TRBJ1-5	CAISGTGGIKPQHF	TGTGCCATCAGTGGAACAGGCGGCATCAAGCCCCAGCATTTT
NA	NA	TRBV19	TRBJ2-1	CASNTIGRPSDEQFF	TGTGCCAGTAATACGATAGGGAGGCCCAGCGATGAGCAGTTCTTC
NA	NA	TRBV6-5	TRBJ2-5	CASSGQGGEETQYF	TGTGCCAGCAGCGGACAGGGAGGGGAGGAGACCCAGTACTTC
NA	NA	TRBV13	TRBJ2-2	CASSSRDFWTGELFF	TGTGCCAGCAGCTCCCGAGACTTTTGGACCGGGGAGCTGTTTTTT
TRBD2	NA	TRBV5-4	TRBJ2-7	CASSLDIGAGGPSYEQYF	TGTGCCAGCAGCTTGGATATCGGAGCGGGGGGTCCATCCTACGAGCAGTACTTC
TRBD1	NA	TRBV5-6	TRBJ2-1	CASSTLQGAFHNEQFF	TGTGCCAGCAGCACTTTACAGGGGGCCTTCCACAATGAGCAGTTCTTC
NA	NA	TRBV2	TRBJ1-6	CASSWEDSPLHF	TGTGCCAGCAGTTGGGAGGATTCACCCCTCCACTTT
TRBD1	NA	TRBV5-1	TRBJ2-6	CASSLSGGKANVLTF	TGCGCCAGCAGCTTGTCAGGGGGAAAAGCCAACGTCCTGACTTTC
NA	NA	TRBV13	TRBJ1-1	CASSPLGIQRDENTEAFF	TGTGCCAGCAGCCCACTGGGGATACAACGAGATGAGAACACTGAAGCTTTCTTT
NA	once	TRBV28	TRBJ1-6	CASSLLLNSPLHF	TGTGCCAGCAGTTTATTGCTCAATTCACCCCTCCACTTT
TRBD1	NA	TRBV19	TRBJ1-1	CASSIMWQGGTEAFF	TGTGCCAGTAGTATAATGTGGCAGGGGGGCACTGAAGCTTTCTTT
TRBD2	NA	TRBV5-4	TRBJ2-7	CASSRPSGATSYEQYF	TGTGCCAGCAGCCGTCCTAGCGGGGCTACCTCCTACGAGCAGTACTTC
NA	once	TRBV14	TRBJ2-1	CASSQDLTGEQFF	TGTGCCAGCAGCCAAGATCTGACGGGTGAGCAGTTCTTC
NA	NA	TRBV3-1/TRBV3-2	TRBJ1-4	CASSQAYTTNEKLFF	TGTGCCAGCAGCCAAGCCTACACAACTAATGAAAAACTGTTTTTT
TRBD1	NA	TRBV6-1	TRBJ1-6	CASSEPGQGNNSPLHF	TGTGCCAGCAGTGAACCGGGACAGGGAAATAATTCACCCCTCCACTTT
NA	NA	TRBV2	TRBJ1-1	CASSEQGTRVEAFF	TGTGCCAGCAGTGAACAGGGGACCAGGGTTGAAGCTTTCTTT
NA	once	TRBV6-2/TRBV6-3	TRBJ2-3	CASSWVPGQGADTQYF	TGTGCCAGCAGTTGGGTCCCGGGGCAGGGCGCAGATACGCAGTATTTT
NA	NA	TRBV6-4	TRBJ2-5	CASSDDHGPGETQYF	TGTGCCAGCAGTGACGATCATGGGCCTGGGGAGACCCAGTACTTC
TRBD1	NA	TRBV5-6	TRBJ2-7	CASSFGTGSYEQYF	TGTGCCAGCAGCTTCGGGACAGGGTCCTACGAGCAGTACTTC